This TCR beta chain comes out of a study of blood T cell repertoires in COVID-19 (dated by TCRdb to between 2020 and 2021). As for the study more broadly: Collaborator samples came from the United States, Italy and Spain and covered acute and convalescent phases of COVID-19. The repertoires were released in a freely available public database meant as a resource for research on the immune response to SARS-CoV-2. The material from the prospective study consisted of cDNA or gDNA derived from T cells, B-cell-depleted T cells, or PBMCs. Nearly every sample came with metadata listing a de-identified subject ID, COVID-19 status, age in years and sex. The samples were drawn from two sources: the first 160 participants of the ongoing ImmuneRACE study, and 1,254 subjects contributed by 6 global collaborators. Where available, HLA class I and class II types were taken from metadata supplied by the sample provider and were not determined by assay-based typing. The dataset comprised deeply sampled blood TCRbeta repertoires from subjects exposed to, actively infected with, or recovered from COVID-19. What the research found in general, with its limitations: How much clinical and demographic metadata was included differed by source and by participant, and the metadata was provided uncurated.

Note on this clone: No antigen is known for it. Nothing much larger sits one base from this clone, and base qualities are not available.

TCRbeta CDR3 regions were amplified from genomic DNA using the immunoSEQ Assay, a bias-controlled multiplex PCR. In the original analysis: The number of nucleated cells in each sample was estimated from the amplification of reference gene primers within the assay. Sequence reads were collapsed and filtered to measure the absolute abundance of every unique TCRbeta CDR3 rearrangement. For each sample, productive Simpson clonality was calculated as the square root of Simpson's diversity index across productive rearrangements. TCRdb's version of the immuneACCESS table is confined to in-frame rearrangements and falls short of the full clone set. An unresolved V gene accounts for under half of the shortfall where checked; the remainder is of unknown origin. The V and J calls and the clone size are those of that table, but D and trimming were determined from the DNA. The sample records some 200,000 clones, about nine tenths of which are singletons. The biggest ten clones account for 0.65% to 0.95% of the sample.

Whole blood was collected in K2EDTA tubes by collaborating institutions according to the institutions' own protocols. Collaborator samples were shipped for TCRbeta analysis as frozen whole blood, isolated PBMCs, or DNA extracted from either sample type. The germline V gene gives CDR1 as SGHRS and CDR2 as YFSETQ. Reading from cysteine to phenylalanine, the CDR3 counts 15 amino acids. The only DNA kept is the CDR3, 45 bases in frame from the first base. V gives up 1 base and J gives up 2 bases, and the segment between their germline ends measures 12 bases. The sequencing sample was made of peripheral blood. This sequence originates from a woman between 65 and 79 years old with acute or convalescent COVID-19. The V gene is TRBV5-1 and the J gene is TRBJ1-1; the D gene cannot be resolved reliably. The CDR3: CASSLWRERNTEAFF. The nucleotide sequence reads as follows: TGCGCCAGCAGCTTGTGGAGGGAAAGAAACACTGAAGCTTTCTTT.